The 6 T cell receptor beta chains below all came from one sample that was sequenced in a study of regulatory T cells in long-lasting Graves disease. Time point here: persistent/refractory GD, antithyroid drugs over 5 years with positive TRAb. Extracted PBMC RNA gave rise to the TCR library. Construction of TCR beta libraries relied on iRepertoire HTBI primers and on Arm-PCR targeting CDR3 regions. Using its own MiXCR run on the multiplex PCR reads, TCRdb lists one record per CDR3 protein. The sample lists 600,000 to 800,000 distinct CDR3 sequences; about 32% were seen once. Material: peripheral blood mononuclear cells (PBMCs), obtained when the disease was refractory, from a patient treated with antithyroid drugs. The receptors derive from a female donor with Graves disease.

This clonotype was counted at least ten times. V is TRBV12-3 or TRBV12-4 and J is TRBJ1-2; no clear D gene. There are 14 residues in the CDR3. Trimming removed 2 bases at V and 0 bases at J, with 7 bases between. CDR3 nucleotides: TGTGCCAGCAGTTTAAGGACCGCTAACTATGGCTACACCTTC. Amino acid sequence: CASSLRTANYGYTF.

This sequence joins TRBV28 and TRBJ1-4; D is unresolved. Germline lookup yields CDR1 MDHEN and CDR2 SYDVKM. CDR3 length equals 15 residues. The ends were cut back, 5 bases at V and 8 bases at J, with 18 bases in the middle. CDR3 sequence reads: CASSRRPPGKEKLFF. In DNA form, the CDR3 reads TGTGCCAGCAGTCGTCGACCCCCCGGAAAGGAAAAACTGTTTTTT.

The genes are TRBV5-1 and TRBJ2-2, with a weak D call TRBD2 (5 bases). Germline CDR1 reads SGHRS; CDR2 reads YFSETQ. This CDR3 comprises 13 residues. The V gene lost 3 bases and the J gene lost 10 bases, with 13 bases spanning the gap. CDR3 protein: CASSSQTRPELFF. CDR3 DNA sequence: TGCGCCAGCAGCTCTCAAACTAGACCGGAGCTGTTTTTT.

This clonotype was observed at least ten times. This sequence joins TRBV30 and TRBJ1-1, with a possible D match to TRBD1 (5 bases). The CDR3 runs 15 residues. The V end lost 4 bases, the J end lost 1 base, and 16 bases lay between the germline ends. Germline assignment: CDR1 GTSNPN and CDR2 SVGIG (reference sequence). The CDR3 region is CAWKQGYLGNTEAFF. The CDR3 nucleotides are TGTGCCTGGAAGCAGGGATATTTGGGGAACACTGAAGCTTTCTTT.

This clonotype was seen repeatedly, ten times or more. The rearrangement links TRBV6-1 to TRBJ1-5; D call uncertain. The V gene lost 2 bases and the J gene lost 5 bases, with 13 bases spanning the gap. This CDR3 has 15 residues. The germline V gene has CDR1 MNHNS and CDR2 SASEGT. This chain's CDR3 is CASSESVWAHQPQHF. CDR3 DNA: TGTGCCAGCAGTGAATCGGTGTGGGCTCATCAGCCCCAGCATTTT.

A word on this clonotype: A clone one base away is much larger, so this may be a read error. The chain links TRBV6-1 to TRBJ1-1, with D possibly TRBD1 on 6 matching bases. Germline CDR1 MNHNS, CDR2 SASEGT. There are 12 residues in the CDR3. In nucleotides, the CDR3 is TGTGCCAGTAAACAGGGTTTCACTGTAGCTTTCTTT. Encoded protein: CASKQGFTVAFF.